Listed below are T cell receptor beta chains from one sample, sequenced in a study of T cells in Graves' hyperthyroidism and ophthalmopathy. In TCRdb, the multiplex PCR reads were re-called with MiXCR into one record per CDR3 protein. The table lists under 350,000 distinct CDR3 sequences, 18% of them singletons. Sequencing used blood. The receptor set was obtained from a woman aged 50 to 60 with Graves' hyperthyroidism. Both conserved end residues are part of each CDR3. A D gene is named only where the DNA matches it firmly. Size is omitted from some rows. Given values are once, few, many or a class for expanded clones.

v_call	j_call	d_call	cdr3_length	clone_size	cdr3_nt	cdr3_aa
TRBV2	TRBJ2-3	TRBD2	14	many	TGTGCCAGCAGACTAGCGGGTTTCACAGATACGCAGTATTTT	CASRLAGFTDTQYF
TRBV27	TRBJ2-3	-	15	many	TGTGCCAGCAGCCCGTTGGCAGGTGTGACAGATACGCAGTATTTT	CASSPLAGVTDTQYF
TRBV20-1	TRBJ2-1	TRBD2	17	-	TGCAGTGCTAGAGCCCCGGGACTAGCGGGGGACGTTAATGAGCAGTTCTTC	CSARAPGLAGDVNEQFF
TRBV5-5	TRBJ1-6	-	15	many	TGTGCCAGCAGCTTGTTGATGGGATGGGATTCACCCCTCCACTTT	CASSLLMGWDSPLHF
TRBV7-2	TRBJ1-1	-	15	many	TGTGCCAGCAGCCCCGAACAGGTTGTGCTCACTGAAGCTTTCTTT	CASSPEQVVLTEAFF
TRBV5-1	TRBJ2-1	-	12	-	TGCGCCAGCAGCCAGGGATTTAATGAGCAGTTCTTC	CASSQGFNEQFF
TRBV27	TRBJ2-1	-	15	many	TGTGCCAGCAGTTGGGCTAGCGAGCCCTACAATGAGCAGTTCTTC	CASSWASEPYNEQFF
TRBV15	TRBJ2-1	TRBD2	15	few	TGTGCCACCGGACTCGCGACTAGCGGGTCTAATGAGCAGTTCTTC	CATGLATSGSNEQFF
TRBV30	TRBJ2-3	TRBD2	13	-	TGTGCCTGGAGTGTAGCGGGGGAGGATACGCAGTATTTT	CAWSVAGEDTQYF
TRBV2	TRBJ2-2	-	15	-	TGTGCCAGCAGTGAGGGTCTCGGTGGGACCGGGGAGCTGTTTTTT	CASSEGLGGTGELFF
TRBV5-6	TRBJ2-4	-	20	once	-	CASSFYICSARNPAGNIQYF
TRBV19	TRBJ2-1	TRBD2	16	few	TGTGCCAGTAGTTCCTCGACTAGCGGGGGGGCAAATGAGCAGTTCTTC	CASSSSTSGGANEQFF
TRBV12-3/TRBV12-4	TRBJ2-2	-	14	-	TGTGCCAGCAGATTAATCGCGAACACCGGGGAGCTGTTTTTT	CASRLIANTGELFF
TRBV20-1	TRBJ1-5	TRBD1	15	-	TGCAGTGCTAGAGGCGGCAGGGGGCCTTTTCAGCCCCAGCATTTT	CSARGGRGPFQPQHF
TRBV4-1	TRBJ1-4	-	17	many	TGCGCCAGCAGCCAATACTGGGGAAGGATGGGGGATGAAAAACTGTTTTTT	CASSQYWGRMGDEKLFF
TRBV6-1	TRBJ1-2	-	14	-	TGTGCCAGCAGTATAGGGCAAGCTAACTATGGCTACACCTTC	CASSIGQANYGYTF
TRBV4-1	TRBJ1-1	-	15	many	TGCGCCAGCAGCCAAGATCATCCAGGGGTAACTGAAGCTTTCTTT	CASSQDHPGVTEAFF
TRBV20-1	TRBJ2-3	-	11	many	TGCAGTGCTAGACAGACAGATACGCAGTATTTT	CSARQTDTQYF
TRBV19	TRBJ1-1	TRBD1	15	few	TGTGCCAGTAGACCCCGACAGGGGGCGAACACTGAAGCTTTCTTT	CASRPRQGANTEAFF
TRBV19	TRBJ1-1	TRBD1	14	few	TGTGCCAGTAGGCCCCGACAGGGAGTCACTGAAGCTTTCTTT	CASRPRQGVTEAFF
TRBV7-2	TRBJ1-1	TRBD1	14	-	TGTGCCAGCAGCTTGCCGGGACAGGCGACTGAAGCTTTCTTT	CASSLPGQATEAFF
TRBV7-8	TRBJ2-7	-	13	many	TGTGCCAGCAGCCCCGACGGGGGATACGAGCAGTACTTC	CASSPDGGYEQYF
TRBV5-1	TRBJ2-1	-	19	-	TGCGCCAGCAGCTTGGAAGTTTTCGCAGCGGGCGACTCCTACAATGAGCAGTTCTTC	CASSLEVFAAGDSYNEQFF
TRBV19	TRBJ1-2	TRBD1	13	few	TGTGCCAGTAGTACATTAGGGACAGTTGGCTACACCTTC	CASSTLGTVGYTF
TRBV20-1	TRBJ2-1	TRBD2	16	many	TGCAGTGCTAGAGATCGTCTAGCGGGACCCTCCAATGAGCAGTTCTTC	CSARDRLAGPSNEQFF
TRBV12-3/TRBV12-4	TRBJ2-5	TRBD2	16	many	TGTGCCAGCAGTTTCGGGGGGGCCCCCCAACAAGAGACCCAGTACTTC	CASSFGGAPQQETQYF
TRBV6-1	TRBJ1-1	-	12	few	TGTGCCAGCAGTATCAGGGAGGATGAAGCTTTCTTT	CASSIREDEAFF
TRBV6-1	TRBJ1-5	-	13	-	TGTGCCAGCAGTGAACAGGGTTATCAGCCCCAGCATTTT	CASSEQGYQPQHF
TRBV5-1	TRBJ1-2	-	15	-	TGCGCCAGCAGCTTAACAGGGTTCGCTAACTATGGCTACACCTTC	CASSLTGFANYGYTF
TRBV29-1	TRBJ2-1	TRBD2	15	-	TGCAGCGTTGATGGGGAGCGGGGATCCCTTCAGGAGCAGTTCTTC	CSVDGERGSLQEQFF
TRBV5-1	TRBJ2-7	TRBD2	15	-	TGCGCCAGCAGCTACGTGAGCGGGAGCTCCTACGAGCAGTACTTC	CASSYVSGSSYEQYF
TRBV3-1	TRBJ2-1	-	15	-	TGTGCCAGCAGCCCGCCCTGGAGCTCCTACAATGAGCAGTTCTTC	CASSPPWSSYNEQFF
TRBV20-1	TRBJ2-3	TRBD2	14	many	TGCAGTGCTAAGCAGGCGGGAGGCAGAGATACGCAGTATTTT	CSAKQAGGRDTQYF
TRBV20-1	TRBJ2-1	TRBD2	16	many	TGCAGTGCGAGGGAGGGCGGGAAAGGGTCCTACAATGAGCAGTTCTTC	CSAREGGKGSYNEQFF